This T cell receptor beta chain was observed in a study of shared clonotypes between healthy human individuals. Study-wide points: Represented diversity, genetic and exposure-history alike, was limited by few donors.

The CDR3 covers 12 residues. V lost 3 bases, J lost 6 bases, and 9 bases lay in between. Germline CDR1 is LNHDA and CDR2 is SQIVND (reference sequence). Concerning this clone itself: Its target is not known.

Caucasian adults living in Nashville, Tennessee, provided all samples. Researchers sequenced unsorted PBMC DNA using ten immunoSEQ deep assay plates. This table comes from immunoSEQ multiplex PCR, and its TCRdb copy is limited to in-frame clones, with some not included. The table includes about 480,000 clones, roughly 85% detected once. Input material: PBMCs. The V call is TRBV19, the J call TRBJ2-7; D gene ambiguous. The source of this sequence is a woman in her 40s in good health. Some clones in this sample may be carry-over from other donors' samples. CDR3 nucleotide sequence: TGTGCCAGTAGTATTTCGGCCGGCGAGCAGTACTTC. It specifies CASSISAGEQYF. Full variable domain (rest looked up from reference TRBV19 and TRBJ2-7): DGGITQSPKYLFRKEGQNVTLSCEQNLNHDAMYWYRQDPGQGLRLIYYSQIVNDFQKGDIAEGYSVSREKKESFPLTVTSAQKNPTAFYLCASSISAGEQYFGPGTRLTVT.